Listed here are 26 T cell receptor beta chains from one sample, sequenced in a study of cytomegalovirus exposure and HLA in healthy donors. The PCR contained 60 Vbeta and 13 Jbeta primers. TCRdb keeps only in-frame clones here, not all; method: immunoSEQ multiplex PCR. The repertoire consists of approximately 160,000 clones, with 68% occurring once and the leading ten covering 2.8%. Sequenced material: PBMCs. All receptors come from a woman in her forties in good health and CMV-seropositive.

V and J are TRBV6-1 and TRBJ1-1; a weak D match, TRBD1 (5 bases). V gave up 7 bases and J gave up 5 bases, with 14 bases separating them. In germline, CDR1 is MNHNS, CDR2 SASEGT. This CDR3 comprises 13 residues. The CDR3 protein is CASTMGGMTEAFF. The CDR3 region has the DNA TGTGCCAGCACCATGGGGGGGATGACTGAAGCTTTCTTT.

The chain combines TRBV5-4 with TRBJ2-4; 8 nucleotides match TRBD1. The germline V gene encodes CDR1 SGHNT and CDR2 YYREEE (reference sequence). With 4 bases clipped from V and 11 bases from J, the junction kept 14 bases outside the gene matches. The CDR3 is 15 amino acids. Here the CDR3 reads CASSTTGEKHPLQYF. The CDR3 DNA reads as TGTGCCAGCAGCACGACAGGGGAAAAACATCCGCTTCAGTACTTC. Using reference TRBV5-4 and TRBJ2-4 for the parts outside the CDR3, the full variable domain is ETGVTQSPTHLIKTRGQQVTLRCSSQSGHNTVSWYQQALGQGPQFIFQYYREEENGRGNFPPRFSGLQFPNYSSELNVNALELDDSALYLCASSTTGEKHPLQYFGAGTRLSVL.

The chain carries TRBV19 and TRBJ1-2, with D tentatively TRBD1 (5 bases). V was pared by 5 bases and J by 2 bases, with 9 bases between. CDR1 and CDR2 (germline): LNHDA, SQIVND (reference sequence). The CDR3 is 13 amino acids. The CDR3 bases are TGTGCCAGTAGTCGACAGAAAAACTATGGCTACACCTTC. Translated, it gives CASSRQKNYGYTF.

In its sample, this clone was seen once. The chain joins TRBV15 to TRBJ2-1; possibly TRBD1 for D (5 bases). The length of the CDR3 is 16 residues. Trimming removed 0 bases at V and 3 bases at J, with 12 bases between. Germline V gene data show CDR1 as LNHNV and CDR2 as YYDKDF (reference sequence). This CDR3 is CATSRDIDSRYNEQFF. CDR3 DNA sequence: TGTGCCACCAGCAGAGATATTGACAGCCGCTACAATGAGCAGTTCTTC.

V and J are TRBV10-3 and TRBJ2-1; D is unresolved. The CDR3 is 16 residues long. Per germline, CDR1 ENHRY and CDR2 SYGVKD. V gave up 2 bases and J gave up 0 bases, with 11 bases separating them. The CDR3 spells CAISEQASSSYNEQFF. The CDR3 coding sequence is TGTGCCATCAGTGAGCAGGCCTCGAGCTCCTACAATGAGCAGTTCTTC.

The J gene is TRBJ2-5, the V gene TRBV4-2; the D gene is possibly TRBD1 (6 bases). This CDR3 contains 16 residues. Germline lookup yields CDR1 LGHNA and CDR2 YNFKEQ. Trimming shortened V by 1 base and J by 5 bases, and 17 bases separated the two germline ends. The CDR3 nucleotides are TGTGCCAGCAGCCAAGGGGGCAGGGGAGTGGGGGAGACCCAGTACTTC. Translated: CASSQGGRGVGETQYF.

This clone occurred once. This chain connects TRBV30 to TRBJ2-1; 12 nucleotides line up with TRBD2. The CDR3 is made up of 18 amino acids. V was pared by 0 bases and J by 7 bases, with 13 bases of the junction left unmatched. Germline V gene lookup returns CDR1 GTSNPN and CDR2 SVGIG (reference sequence). The CDR3 DNA follows: TGTGCCTGGAGTGTTCCGGGACTAGCGGGTTCCCTGGGGAATGAGCAGTTCTTC. Translation: CAWSVPGLAGSLGNEQFF.

The chain joins TRBV29-1 to TRBJ1-1; 7 bases align to TRBD1. Trimming took 3 bases from V and 7 from J; bases not matched to a gene: 5. CDR3 length: 12 amino acids. Germline V lookup: CDR1 SQVTM, CDR2 ANQGSEA. The CDR3 coding sequence is TGCAGCGTTGACGGACAGGCCCTTGAAGCTTTCTTT. Its translation is CSVDGQALEAFF.

This clone was found a few times. V is TRBV28 and J is TRBJ1-3; a possible D gene is TRBD1 (5 bases). Looked up from germline, CDR1 is MDHEN and CDR2 is SYDVKM. CDR3 length: 15 amino acids. Trimming removed 6 bases from V and 1 base from J, with 13 bases in between. CDR3 protein: CASSPRAGSGNTIYF. CDR3 nucleotides: TGTGCCAGCAGCCCCAGGGCAGGATCTGGAAACACCATATATTTT.

This sequence joins TRBV18 and TRBJ1-1; 7 bases agree with TRBD1. V was pared by 6 bases and J by 7 bases, with 11 bases of the junction left unmatched. The germline V gene has CDR1 KGHSH and CDR2 LQKENI. The CDR3 sequence is 14 residues long. The CDR3 sequence: CASSRLDRESEAFF. The CDR3, as DNA: TGTGCCAGCTCCCGTCTTGACAGGGAAAGTGAAGCTTTCTTT.

V usage is TRBV19 and J usage is TRBJ2-5; TRBD1 matches at 10 bases. The DNA end is a closer match to TRBJ2-7, so the J assignment may be wrong. The CDR3 loop spans 13 amino acids. Per the germline V gene, CDR1 is LNHDA and CDR2 is SQIVND (reference sequence). CDR3 region: CATSDRGNYEQYF. The DNA for the CDR3 is TGTGCCACCTCGGACAGGGGGAATTACGAGCAGTACTTC.

This chain uses TRBV2 with TRBJ2-5; 12 bases are a match to TRBD2. This CDR3 is 16 amino acids long. Germline assignment: CDR1 SNHLY and CDR2 FYNNEI. J was trimmed by 4 bases and V by 4 bases; bases with no gene match: 7. The CDR3 coding sequence is TGTGCCAGCAGTGTACAACTAGCGGGGGGCTCAGAGACCCAGTACTTC. Translated: CASSVQLAGGSETQYF.

This sequence joins TRBV6-6 and TRBJ2-5, with a possible D match to TRBD2 (6 bases). CDR3 size: 14 residues. Germline CDR1 reads MNHNY; CDR2 reads SVGAGI (reference sequence). Trimming took off 4 bases at V and 5 bases at J, with 14 bases between the two ends. Here the CDR3 DNA reads TGTGCCAGCAGTTTAGGCGGGATAAAGGAGACCCAGTACTTC. This gives the protein CASSLGGIKETQYF.

The chain employs TRBV11-3 and TRBJ1-1; the D gene is possibly TRBD1 (6 bases). V was cut by 5 bases and J by 5 bases, with 12 bases left in between. Germline CDR1 and CDR2: SGHNT and YENEEA. CDR3 length: 13 residues. The CDR3 protein is CASSRQQGTEAFF. The CDR3 DNA is TGTGCCAGCAGCCGCCAACAGGGAACTGAAGCTTTCTTT.

J is TRBJ1-3 and V is TRBV7-9, with 7 bases matching TRBD1. This CDR3 is built from 14 residues. Germline lookup yields CDR1 SEHNR and CDR2 FQNEAQ (reference sequence). V lost 5 bases and J lost 6; bases outside the gene matches: 7. DNA for the CDR3: TGTGCCAGCAGCGTCCAGGGGGGCGCAAACACCATATATTTT. It yields the protein CASSVQGGANTIYF.

The count of this clone is one. The CDR3, as DNA: TGTGCCATCAGTGAGAGACAGGAGTTGCTGGCCCAGCATTTT. Translation: CAISERQELLAQHF. The gene calls are TRBV10-3 and TRBJ1-5; maybe TRBD1 (6 bases). The CDR3 consists of 14 residues. V was cut by 2 bases and J by 11 bases, with 16 bases left in between. CDR1 is ENHRY, CDR2 SYGVKD, per germline.

The chain employs TRBV28 and TRBJ1-5; TRBD1 is a possible D gene (5 bases). The CDR3 totals 14 residues. V gave up 4 bases and J gave up 4 bases, with 11 bases separating them. Germline V gene lookup returns CDR1 MDHEN and CDR2 SYDVKM. The DNA for the CDR3 is TGTGCCAGCAGTTCCGGGGGTGAGAATCAGCCCCAGCATTTT. Residues: CASSSGGENQPQHF.

This clone was counted a few times. The chain combines TRBV28 with TRBJ2-5; possible D gene TRBD2, 6 bases. The J call is doubtful: the DNA matches TRBJ2-7 better. CDR3 length: 13 amino acids. Germline CDR1 and CDR2: MDHEN and SYDVKM. The CDR3 protein is CASGRDSTYEQYF. For the CDR3, the DNA is TGTGCCAGCGGACGGGACTCGACCTACGAGCAGTACTTC.

The V call is TRBV19, the J call TRBJ1-3; the D is unclear. CDR1 and CDR2 (germline): LNHDA, SQIVND (reference sequence). V lost 6 bases and J lost 0, with 12 bases in between. This CDR3 contains 15 residues. CDR3 sequence reads: CASRGPGYSGNTIYF. CDR3 bases: TGTGCCAGTAGAGGGCCGGGGTACTCTGGAAACACCATATATTTT. Using reference TRBV19 and TRBJ1-3 for the parts outside the CDR3, the full variable domain is DGGITQSPKYLFRKEGQNVTLSCEQNLNHDAMYWYRQDPGQGLRLIYYSQIVNDFQKGDIAEGYSVSREKKESFPLTVTSAQKNPTAFYLCASRGPGYSGNTIYFGEGSWLTVV.

The rearrangement links TRBV5-8 to TRBJ2-4; 10 bases are a match to TRBD2. CDR3 size: 15 residues. The germline V gene has CDR1 SGHTS and CDR2 YDEGEE. Trimming removed 4 bases from V and 6 bases from J; junction bases left unmatched: 7. The CDR3 DNA is TGTGCCAGCAGCCCCGGGACTAGCGAGATAAACATTCAGTACTTC. This codes for CASSPGTSEINIQYF.

The V call is TRBV9, the J call TRBJ2-3; 7 nucleotides line up with TRBD2. The V segment lost 1 base and the J segment 3 bases; nucleotides outside the gene matches: 2. The V gene's germline CDR1 is SGDLS and CDR2 YYNGEE. The CDR3 contains 14 residues. CDR3 in DNA: TGTGCCAGCAGCGTAATCGGGGGGACAGATACGCAGTATTTT. Translated: CASSVIGGTDTQYF.

This clone came up once. The chain recombines TRBV7-2 with TRBJ2-3; TRBD1 matches 8 bases. V lost 5 bases to trimming and J lost 0 bases; unmatched junction nucleotides: 7. Germline CDR1 and CDR2: SGHTA and FQGNSA. The CDR3 consists of 16 residues. CDR3 protein: CASSTAGGASTDTQYF. CDR3 sequence (DNA): TGTGCCAGCAGCACCGCAGGGGGCGCTAGCACAGATACGCAGTATTTT.

This chain links TRBV2 with TRBJ2-1; TRBD2 agrees at 11 bases. The CDR3 contains 15 residues. The V segment lost 3 bases and the J segment 7 bases; nucleotides outside the gene matches: 5. CDR1 and CDR2 from the germline V gene are SNHLY and FYNNEI. Here the CDR3 reads CASSEISGGANEQFF. In nucleotides, the CDR3 is TGTGCCAGCAGTGAGATTAGCGGGGGGGCTAATGAGCAGTTCTTC.

A few counts support this clone. V usage is TRBV6-6 and J usage is TRBJ2-1; D remains ambiguous. With 2 bases removed from V and 0 bases from J, the gap between germline ends came to 8 bases. The V gene's germline CDR1 is MNHNY and CDR2 SVGAGI (reference sequence). This CDR3 has 15 residues. CDR3 residues: CASSYGGNSYNEQFF. CDR3 nucleotides: TGTGCCAGCAGTTACGGCGGAAACTCCTACAATGAGCAGTTCTTC.

The CDR3 nucleotides are TGTGCCAGCCTCCTTGGGGGACAGGGGTTCGGTGAGCAGTTCTTC. Encoded protein: CASLLGGQGFGEQFF. J is TRBJ2-1 and V is TRBV28; 10 positions agree with TRBD1. CDR1 is MDHEN, CDR2 SYDVKM, per germline. The ends lost 8 bases at V and 9 bases at J; junction bases unmatched: 13. The CDR3 runs 15 residues. The full variable domain, its missing parts supplied by reference TRBV28 and TRBJ2-1, is DVKVTQSSRYLVKRTGEKVFLECVQDMDHENMFWYRQDPGLGLRLIYFSYDVKMKEKGDIPEGYSVSREKKERFSLILESASTNQTSMYLCASLLGGQGFGEQFFGPGTRLTVL.

This sequence joins TRBV4-2 and TRBJ1-6; D is unresolved. V gave up 4 bases and J gave up 5 bases, with 15 bases separating them. Germline V gives CDR1 LGHNA, CDR2 YNFKEQ. The CDR3 loop spans 16 amino acids. CDR3 region: CASSLTLGSDNSPLHF. In DNA, the CDR3 is TGTGCCAGCAGCCTAACATTAGGGAGCGATAATTCACCCCTCCACTTT.